This TCR beta chain was identified during a study of cytomegalovirus exposure and HLA in healthy donors. As for the study in general: In a previous analysis, 110 million or so unique TCR beta sequences were found from 150 million to 200 million T cells.

This clone came up a few times. Primers: 60 Vbeta forward and 13 Jbeta reverse. TCRdb's table, derived via immunoSEQ multiplex PCR, lists solely in-frame clones and lacks some. The table lists 150,000 to 200,000 clones, 65% to 85% of them singletons. The germline CDR1 and CDR2 sequences are SQVTM and ANQGSEA. With 3 bases removed from V and 6 bases from J, the gap between germline ends came to 17 bases. This CDR3 region has 14 residues. Sample: PBMCs. The origin of this receptor is a man aged 18 to 30 in good health and CMV-seronegative. The genes are TRBV29-1 and TRBJ1-1; no clear D. The CDR3, as DNA: TGCAGCGTTGAGGTGGCAACCTTGTTGCCTGAAGCTTTCTTT. As protein: CSVEVATLLPEAFF.